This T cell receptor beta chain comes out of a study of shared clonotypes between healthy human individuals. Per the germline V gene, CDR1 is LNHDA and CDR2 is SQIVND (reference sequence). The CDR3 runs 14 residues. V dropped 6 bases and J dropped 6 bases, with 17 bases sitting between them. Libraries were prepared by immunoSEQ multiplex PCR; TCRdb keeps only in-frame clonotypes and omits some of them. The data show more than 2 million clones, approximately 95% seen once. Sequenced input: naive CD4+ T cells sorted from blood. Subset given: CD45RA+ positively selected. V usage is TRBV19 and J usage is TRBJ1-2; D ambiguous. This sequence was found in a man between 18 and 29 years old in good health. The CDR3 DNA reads TGTGCCAGTAGCCAGCACGGCACCAAAGATGGCTACACCTTC. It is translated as CASSQHGTKDGYTF.